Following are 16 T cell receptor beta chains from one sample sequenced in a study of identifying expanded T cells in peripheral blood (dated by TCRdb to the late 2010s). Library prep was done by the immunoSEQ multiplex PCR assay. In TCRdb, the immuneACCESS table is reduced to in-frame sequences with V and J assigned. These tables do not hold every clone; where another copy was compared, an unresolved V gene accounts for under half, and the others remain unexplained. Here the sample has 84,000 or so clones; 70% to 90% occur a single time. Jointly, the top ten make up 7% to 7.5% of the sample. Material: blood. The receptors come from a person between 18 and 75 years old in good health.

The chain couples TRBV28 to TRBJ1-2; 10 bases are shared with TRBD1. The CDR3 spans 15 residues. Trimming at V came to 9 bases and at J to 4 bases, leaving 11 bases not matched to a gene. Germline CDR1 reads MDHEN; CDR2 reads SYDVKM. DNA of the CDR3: TGTGCCAGTTGCCCCGGGACAGGGGCTGTCTATGGCTACACCTTC. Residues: CASCPGTGAVYGYTF.

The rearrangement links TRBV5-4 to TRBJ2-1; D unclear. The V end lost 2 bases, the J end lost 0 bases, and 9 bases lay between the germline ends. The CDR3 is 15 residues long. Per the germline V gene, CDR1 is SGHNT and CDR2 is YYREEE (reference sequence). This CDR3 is CASSFRSSSYNEQFF. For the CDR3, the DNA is TGTGCCAGCAGCTTCAGATCGAGCTCCTACAATGAGCAGTTCTTC.

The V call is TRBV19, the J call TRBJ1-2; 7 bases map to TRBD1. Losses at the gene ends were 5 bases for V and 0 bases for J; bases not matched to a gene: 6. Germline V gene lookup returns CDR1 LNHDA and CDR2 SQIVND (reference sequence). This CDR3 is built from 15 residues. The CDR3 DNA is TGTGCCAGTAGTCCAGGGGGTGGCACTAACTATGGCTACACCTTC. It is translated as CASSPGGGTNYGYTF.

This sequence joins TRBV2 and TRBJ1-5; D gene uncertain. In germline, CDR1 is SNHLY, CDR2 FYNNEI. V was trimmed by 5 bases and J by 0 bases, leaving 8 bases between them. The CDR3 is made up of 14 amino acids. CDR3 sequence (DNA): TGTGCCAGCAGTTCCGTTCATAGCAATCAGCCCCAGCATTTT. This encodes CASSSVHSNQPQHF.

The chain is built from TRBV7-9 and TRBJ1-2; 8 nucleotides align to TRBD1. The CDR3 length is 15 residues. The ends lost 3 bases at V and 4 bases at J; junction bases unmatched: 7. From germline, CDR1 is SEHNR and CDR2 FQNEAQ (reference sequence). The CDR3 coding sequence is TGTGCCAGCAGCTTCGACAGGGGATTCGGCTATGGCTACACCTTC. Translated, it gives CASSFDRGFGYGYTF.

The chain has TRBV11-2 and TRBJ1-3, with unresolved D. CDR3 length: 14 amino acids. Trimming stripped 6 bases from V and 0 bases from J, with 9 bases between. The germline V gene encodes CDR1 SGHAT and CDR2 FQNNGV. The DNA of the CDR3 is TGTGCCAGCAGTTCAGGCCACTCTGGAAACACCATATATTTT. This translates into CASSSGHSGNTIYF.

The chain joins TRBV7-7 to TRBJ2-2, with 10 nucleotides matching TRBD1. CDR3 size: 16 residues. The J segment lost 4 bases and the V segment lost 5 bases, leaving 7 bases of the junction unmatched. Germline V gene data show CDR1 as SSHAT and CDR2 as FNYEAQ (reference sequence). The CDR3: CASSNLDRGATGELFF. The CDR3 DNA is TGTGCCAGCAGCAACCTGGACAGGGGGGCCACCGGGGAGCTGTTTTTT.

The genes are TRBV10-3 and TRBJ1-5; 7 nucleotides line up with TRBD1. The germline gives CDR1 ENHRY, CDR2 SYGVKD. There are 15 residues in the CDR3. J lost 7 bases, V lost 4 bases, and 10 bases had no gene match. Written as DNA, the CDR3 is TGTGCCATCAGTGCTATTACAGGGGAGGGACAGCCCCAGCATTTT. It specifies CAISAITGEGQPQHF.

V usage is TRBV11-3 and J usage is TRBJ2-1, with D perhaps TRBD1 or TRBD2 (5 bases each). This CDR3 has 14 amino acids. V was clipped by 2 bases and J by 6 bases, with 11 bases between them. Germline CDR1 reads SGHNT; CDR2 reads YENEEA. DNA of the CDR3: TGTGCCAGCAGCTTAAGAGGGGTTACCAATGAGCAGTTCTTC. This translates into CASSLRGVTNEQFF.

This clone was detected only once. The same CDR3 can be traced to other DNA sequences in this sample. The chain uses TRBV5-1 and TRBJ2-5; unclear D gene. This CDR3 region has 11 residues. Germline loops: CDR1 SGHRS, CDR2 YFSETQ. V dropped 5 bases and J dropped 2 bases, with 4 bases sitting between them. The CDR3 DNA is TGCGCCAGCAGGGAGCAAGAGACCCAGTACTTC. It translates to CASREQETQYF. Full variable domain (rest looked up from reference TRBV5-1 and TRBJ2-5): KAGVTQTPRYLIKTRGQQVTLSCSPISGHRSVSWYQQTPGQGLQFLFEYFSETQRNKGNFPGRFSGRQFSNSRSEMNVSTLELGDSALYLCASREQETQYFGPGTRLLVL.

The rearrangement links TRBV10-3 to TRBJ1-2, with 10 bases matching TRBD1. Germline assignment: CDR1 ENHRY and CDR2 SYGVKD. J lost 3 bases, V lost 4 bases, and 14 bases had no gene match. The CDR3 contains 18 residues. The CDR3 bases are TGTGCCATCAGTGTCGGGACAGGGGACCGGGGCGGGCACTATGGCTACACCTTC. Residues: CAISVGTGDRGGHYGYTF.

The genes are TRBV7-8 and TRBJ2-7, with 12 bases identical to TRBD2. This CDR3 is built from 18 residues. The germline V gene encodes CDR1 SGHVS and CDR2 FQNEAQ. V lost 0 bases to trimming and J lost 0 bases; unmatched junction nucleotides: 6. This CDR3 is CASSLAASGGASSYEQYF. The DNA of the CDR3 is TGTGCCAGCAGCTTAGCGGCTAGCGGGGGGGCGAGCTCCTACGAGCAGTACTTC.

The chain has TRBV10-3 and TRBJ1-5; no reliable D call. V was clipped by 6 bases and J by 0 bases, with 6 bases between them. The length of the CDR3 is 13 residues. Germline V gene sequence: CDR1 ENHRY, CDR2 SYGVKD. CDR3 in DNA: TGTGCCATCAGGGGAAATAGCAATCAGCCCCAGCATTTT. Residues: CAIRGNSNQPQHF.

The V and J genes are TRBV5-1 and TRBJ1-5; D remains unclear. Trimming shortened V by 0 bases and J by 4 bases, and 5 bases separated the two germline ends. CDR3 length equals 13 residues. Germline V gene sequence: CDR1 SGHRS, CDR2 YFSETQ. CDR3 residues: CASSLGVNQPQHF. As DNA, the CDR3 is TGCGCCAGCAGCTTGGGTGTAAATCAGCCCCAGCATTTT.

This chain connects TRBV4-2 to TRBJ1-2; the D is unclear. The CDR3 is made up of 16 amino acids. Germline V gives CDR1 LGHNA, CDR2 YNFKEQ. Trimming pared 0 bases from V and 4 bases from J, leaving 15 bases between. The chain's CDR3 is CASSQDEDVPSYGYTF. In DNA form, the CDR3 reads TGTGCCAGCAGCCAAGATGAGGACGTACCGAGCTATGGCTACACCTTC.

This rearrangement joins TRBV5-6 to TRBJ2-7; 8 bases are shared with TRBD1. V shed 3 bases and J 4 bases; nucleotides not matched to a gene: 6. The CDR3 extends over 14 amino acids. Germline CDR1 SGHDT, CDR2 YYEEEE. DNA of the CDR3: TGTGCCAGCAGCTGGCAGGGGGCTGGTTACGAGCAGTACTTC. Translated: CASSWQGAGYEQYF.